What follows describes a single TCR beta chain. This specimen comes from a study of blood T cell repertoires in COVID-19. Across the study: COVID-19 samples from acute and convalescent phases originated in the United States, Italy and Spain. Sample material is recorded as cDNA or gDNA derived from T cells, B-cell-depleted T cells, or PBMCs.

The length of the CDR3 is 15 residues. Trimming stripped 0 bases from V and 5 bases from J, with 11 bases between. Germline CDR1 and CDR2: ENHRY and SYGVKD. Under the authors' procedure: Estimation of nucleated cell counts was performed using reference gene primer amplification. TCRdb's copy holds only in-frame clones and misses some; the assay was immunoSEQ multiplex PCR. Clone size and V and J calls were adopted from that table, with D and trimming inferred from the DNA. This table holds about 85,000 clones, around 89% found once. This receptor was identified in a woman of 80 years or more with active or convalescent COVID-19. This sequence joins TRBV10-3 and TRBJ2-1; D possibly corresponds to TRBD1 (5 bases). The sequenced sample consisted of peripheral blood. The CDR3 loop is CAISESETGHNEQFF. Here the CDR3 DNA reads TGTGCCATCAGTGAGTCAGAAACAGGACACAATGAGCAGTTCTTC.